This entry is about one T cell receptor (beta chain). TCRdb re-called the 5' RACE reads and shows each CDR3 protein once, DNA omitted. This listing includes some 150,000 distinct CDR3 sequences. The source of the sample is a study of T cells expressing NK-cell markers. The CDR3 extends over 16 amino acids. Germline V gene sequence: CDR1 LGHNA, CDR2 YSLEER. The sequencing input was blood T cells: a sorted CD56 or NKG2C T cell subset, CD4+ or CD8+ T cells, or bulk PBMC T cells (not recorded which). The V gene is TRBV4-3, the J gene TRBJ2-7; the TCRdb D gene call, TRBD2, has no DNA to confirm it. The receptor comes from a man aged 18 to 30 in good health. This CDR3 is CASSLEEGLAGAEQYF.